A selection of T cell receptor beta chains follows, all from one sample in a study of shared clonotypes between healthy human individuals. Only in-frame clones appear in the TCRdb table, and some are missing; sequencing was by immunoSEQ multiplex PCR. The sample has around 200,000 clones, 85% to 95% seen once. The sequenced material came from naive CD4+ T cells sorted from blood. The receptors come from a woman in her twenties or thirties in good health. Each CDR3 is given with its conserved first and last residue. D genes are given only for firm matches. The listing skips clone size in some rows; elsewhere it reads once, few, many or a size class.

TRBV5-1	.	TRBD1	TRBJ2-7	14	TGCGCCAGCAGCTTCGGACAGGGATCCCACGAGCAGTACTTC	CASSFGQGSHEQYF
TRBV10-2	.	.	TRBJ1-5	17	TGCGCCAGCAGTGAGGGCCCCCGGGGCCGAGGCAATCAGCCCCAGCATTTT	CASSEGPRGRGNQPQHF
TRBV7-9	.	.	TRBJ2-3	13	TGTGCCAGCAGGATTGACAGCACAGATACGCAGTATTTT	CASRIDSTDTQYF
TRBV7-9	.	.	TRBJ2-5	14	TGTGCCAGCAGCTTAGTAGGAGGTCAAGAGACCCAGTACTTC	CASSLVGGQETQYF
TRBV7-9	.	TRBD2	TRBJ2-7	16	TGTGCCAGCAGCTCCAAGCGGGAGACAGATCGTTACGAGCAGTACTTC	CASSSKRETDRYEQYF
TRBV5-4	.	.	TRBJ2-7	15	TGTGCCAGCAGCTTGGGAGGACAGCGGACCTACGAGCAGTACTTC	CASSLGGQRTYEQYF
TRBV28	.	.	TRBJ2-6	17	TGTGCCAGCAGTTTGCAGGTGGAGAGCTCTGGGGCCAACGTCCTGACTTTC	CASSLQVESSGANVLTF
TRBV28	.	.	TRBJ2-7	12	TGTGCCAGCGGGCTCGGGAGATACGAGCAGTACTTC	CASGLGRYEQYF
TRBV6-6	.	.	TRBJ2-7	12	TGTGCCAGCAGTCCCTCACCCTACGAGCAGTACTTC	CASSPSPYEQYF
TRBV9	.	.	TRBJ2-5	11	TGTGCCAGCAGCGTAGAGGAGACCCAGTACTTC	CASSVEETQYF
TRBV19	.	TRBD1	TRBJ2-7	16	TGTGCCAGTAGTATGGATACCGGGACAGGTCCCTACGAGCAGTACTTC	CASSMDTGTGPYEQYF
TRBV19	once	TRBD2	TRBJ2-7	17	TGTGCCAGTAGTATAGGCGGGGGTGCGGTCCTAGCCTACGAGCAGTACTTC	CASSIGGGAVLAYEQYF
TRBV15	.	.	TRBJ2-1	17	TGTGCCACCAGCAGAGTCCGCTGGGGGAGCTCATCGGATGAGCAGTTCTTC	CATSRVRWGSSSDEQFF
TRBV25-1	.	TRBD2	TRBJ2-1	16	TGTGCCAGCAGCCCTCCCCTAGCGGGAGGGCTCAATGAGCAGTTCTTC	CASSPPLAGGLNEQFF
TRBV19	.	TRBD2	TRBJ2-5	17	TGTGCCAGTAGTATCTTCGGGACTAGCGGGAGGACAGAGACCCAGTACTTC	CASSIFGTSGRTETQYF
TRBV10-3	.	.	TRBJ1-1	17	TGTGCCATCGGGAATGCGGGAAATTCCCTGGGGAACACTGAAGCTTTCTTT	CAIGNAGNSLGNTEAFF
TRBV7-3	.	TRBD1	TRBJ1-1	13	TGTGCCAGCAGCTCGACAGGGGGCGTTGAAGCTTTCTTT	CASSSTGGVEAFF
TRBV27	.	.	TRBJ1-1	13	TGTGCCAGCAGTTTTTGGGGGGAGACTGAAGCTTTCTTT	CASSFWGETEAFF
TRBV6-1	once	.	TRBJ2-3	13	TGTGCCAGCAGACAGGGAGGCGCAGATACGCAGTATTTT	CASRQGGADTQYF
TRBV28	.	.	TRBJ1-2	14	TGTGCCAGCAGTTTAGTACAGGATAACTATGGCTACACCTTC	CASSLVQDNYGYTF
TRBV10-1	.	.	TRBJ2-7	15	TGCGCCAGCAGTGAGTCGGGGGACGGTACCTACGAGCAGTACTTC	CASSESGDGTYEQYF
TRBV11-2	.	.	TRBJ2-5	14	TGTGCCAGCAGCTCAAGACCGTTCCAAGAGACCCAGTACTTC	CASSSRPFQETQYF
TRBV28	.	.	TRBJ1-1	17	TGTGCCAGCAGTTTAGCTGGGGCGCAGGAAACGGGGACTGAAGCTTTCTTT	CASSLAGAQETGTEAFF
TRBV7-2	.	.	TRBJ2-5	15	TGTGCCAGCAGCTTACCTAGCTGGTACCAAGAGACCCAGTACTTC	CASSLPSWYQETQYF
TRBV27	.	.	TRBJ1-4	14	TGTGCCAGCAGGGACCACAGCGCTAATGAAAAACTGTTTTTT	CASRDHSANEKLFF
TRBV28	.	TRBD1	TRBJ2-7	15	TGTGCCAGCAGCCCGACGGACAGGGGGCTTCATGAGCAGTACTTC	CASSPTDRGLHEQYF
TRBV4-2	.	.	TRBJ2-7	14	TGTGCCAGCAGCTTGGCCAACAAGCCCTACGAGCAGTACTTC	CASSLANKPYEQYF
TRBV7-8	.	.	TRBJ2-1	15	TGTGCCAGCAGCTTAGGGGCTAGCCAACTCAATGAGCAGTTCTTC	CASSLGASQLNEQFF
TRBV2	.	TRBD1	TRBJ2-7	18	TGTGCCACGCACGGGATCAGAGACAGGACAGGGGGTAACTACGAGCAGTACTTC	CATHGIRDRTGGNYEQYF
TRBV5-5	.	.	TRBJ1-3	14	TGTGCCAGCAGCTTGGAAGGGGGTGGAAACACCATATATTTT	CASSLEGGGNTIYF
TRBV27	.	TRBD2	TRBJ2-2	16	TGTGCCAGCAGCAAAAGACTAGCGGGGGACACCGGGGAGCTGTTTTTT	CASSKRLAGDTGELFF
TRBV4-1	.	.	TRBJ2-7	13	TGCGCCAGCAGCCTCGGACCGTACTACGAGCAGTACTTC	CASSLGPYYEQYF
TRBV28	.	.	TRBJ1-2	16	TGTGCCAGCAGTGCGCAGGGTTTTTGGGAAGTCTATGGCTACACCTTC	CASSAQGFWEVYGYTF
TRBV2	.	TRBD2	TRBJ2-2	18	TGTGCCAGCAGAGGACGTCGACTTAGCGGGAGGGACACCGGGGAGCTGTTTTTT	CASRGRRLSGRDTGELFF
TRBV6-1	.	TRBD1	TRBJ1-1	14	TGTGCCAGCAAGCCAACAGGGGATAACACTGAAGCTTTCTTT	CASKPTGDNTEAFF
TRBV4-3	once	.	TRBJ2-7	15	TGCGCCAGCAGCCCGGGGGTGGGGAGAACCTACGAGCAGTACTTC	CASSPGVGRTYEQYF
TRBV28	.	TRBD1	TRBJ2-7	14	TGTGCCAGCAGTAAAGGGGACAGGGCCGGCGAGCAGTACTTC	CASSKGDRAGEQYF
TRBV2	once	TRBD2	TRBJ2-2	15	TGTGCCAGCAGTGGTGCGGGAGGGAACACCGGGGAGCTGTTTTTT	CASSGAGGNTGELFF
TRBV7-7	.	.	TRBJ2-1	17	TGTGCCAGCAGCCAGACCCTATGGGGTGAGGGTACAGATGAGCAGTTCTTC	CASSQTLWGEGTDEQFF
TRBV5-1	.	.	TRBJ2-1	15	TGCGCCAGCAGCTCGGACAGCCCCTCCTACAATGAGCAGTTCTTC	CASSSDSPSYNEQFF
TRBV2	.	TRBD1	TRBJ1-3	15	TGTGCCAGCAGTTCACAGGGGCGTTCTGGAAACACCATATATTTT	CASSSQGRSGNTIYF
TRBV29-1	.	TRBD2	TRBJ2-1	15	TGCAGCTCACGGGGGTTGGCTAGCGGTAGCAATGAGCAGTTCTTC	CSSRGLASGSNEQFF
TRBV9	.	.	TRBJ2-2	14	TGTGCCAGCAGCGTTAACCAGCACACCGGGGAGCTGTTTTTT	CASSVNQHTGELFF
TRBV9	.	.	TRBJ2-7	14	TGTGCCAGCAGCGTAGGGTCCGGGGGCTACGAGCAGTACTTC	CASSVGSGGYEQYF
TRBV6-1	.	TRBD2	TRBJ2-7	15	TGTGCCAGCAGCTCCGGGACTAGCGGGAGCTACGAGCAGTACTTC	CASSSGTSGSYEQYF
TRBV29-1	.	TRBD2	TRBJ2-5	12	TGCAGCGTAGGGACTAGCGGGGTGATCCAGTACTTC	CSVGTSGVIQYF
TRBV30	.	.	TRBJ1-5	19	TGTGCCTGGAGTCCCCGGAGGACGGTGCCAGACCGGCGCAATCAGCCCCAGCATTTT	CAWSPRRTVPDRRNQPQHF
TRBV10-3	.	TRBD1	TRBJ1-1	16	TGTGCCATCCAACCCGGGACAGGCGAACGATTCACTGAAGCTTTCTTT	CAIQPGTGERFTEAFF
TRBV28	.	TRBD2	TRBJ2-7	14	TGTGCCGTATACCGTAGCGGGAGGTTGCACGAGCAGTACTTC	CAVYRSGRLHEQYF
TRBV11-3	.	.	TRBJ2-7	15	TGTGCCAGCAGCCTGGGGGCGGGAGAAGCCTACGAGCAGTACTTC	CASSLGAGEAYEQYF
TRBV18	.	.	TRBJ1-5	14	TGTGCCAGCTCACCGGAACAGAGCAATCAGCCCCAGCATTTT	CASSPEQSNQPQHF
TRBV5-1	.	TRBD1	TRBJ2-7	14	TGCGCCAGCAGGGCCGGGACAGTCTCCTACGAGCAGTACTTC	CASRAGTVSYEQYF
TRBV19	once	TRBD1	TRBJ1-6	18	TGTGCCAGTAGTCGTTACGGACAGGGAAGGGTTTATAATTCACCCCTCCACTTT	CASSRYGQGRVYNSPLHF